This T cell receptor (beta chain) came from a study of technical replicates of blood from a few donors. V gave up 6 bases and J gave up 6 bases, with 23 bases separating them. This CDR3 region has 17 residues. Germline CDR1 is SGHNT and CDR2 is YENEEA. TCRdb's copy holds only in-frame clones and misses some; the assay was immunoSEQ multiplex PCR. The sample comprises approximately 75,000 clones, under 97% of which are singletons, and 0.35% to 0.45% rests with the top ten. The rearrangement uses TRBV11-3 and TRBJ2-2; tentatively, D is TRBD1 (6 bases). The sequencing input was T cells isolated from PBMCs. The source of this sequence is a human donor in good health. CDR3 coding DNA: TGTGCCAGCAGTGAAACACAGGGAAAAGTAAATCCCGGGGAGCTGTTTTTT. Amino acids: CASSETQGKVNPGELFF.